The 21 T cell receptor beta chains presented below share a single source sample, sequenced in a study of radiotherapy plus CTLA-4 blockade in lung cancer. This table comes from immunoSEQ multiplex PCR, and its TCRdb copy is limited to in-frame clones, with some not included. In the table there are more than 95,000 clones, 65% to 85% of which are singletons. The sequences come from peripheral blood, collected from a patient treated with radiotherapy plus ipilimumab. All receptors come from a human donor with non-small cell lung cancer who had a partial response to radiotherapy plus ipilimumab. Some clones in this sample may be carry-over from other donors' samples.

This clone has just a few counts. This sequence joins TRBV7-2 and TRBJ2-2; TRBD1 agrees at 9 bases. Germline V lookup: CDR1 SGHTA, CDR2 FQGNSA. The CDR3 totals 18 residues. J gave up 1 base and V 1 base, and 7 bases lay outside the gene matches. For the CDR3, the DNA is TGTGCCAGCAGCTTAGACAGGGGGCGCTTCCTGAACACCGGGGAGCTGTTTTTT. Translating it yields CASSLDRGRFLNTGELFF.

The chain is built from TRBV9 and TRBJ2-3, with D perhaps TRBD1 (5 bases). This CDR3 contains 15 residues. CDR1 is SGDLS, CDR2 YYNGEE, per germline. V lost 3 bases, J lost 3 bases, and 14 bases lay in between. DNA for the CDR3: TGTGCCAGCAGCGCCCGGGCAGGGCTTACAGATACGCAGTATTTT. Translation gives CASSARAGLTDTQYF.

The V call is TRBV6-1, the J call TRBJ1-1; the match to TRBD1 covers 8 bases. The CDR3 consists of 14 residues. Trimming took 7 bases from V and 1 from J; bases not matched to a gene: 5. The V gene's germline CDR1 is MNHNS and CDR2 SASEGT. CDR3 sequence (DNA): TGTGCCAGCACCTGGGGACAGGCGAACACTGAAGCTTTCTTT. Amino acids: CASTWGQANTEAFF.

This sequence joins TRBV28 and TRBJ2-3, with D possibly matching TRBD2 (6 bases). Germline-derived CDR1 and CDR2 are MDHEN and SYDVKM. V dropped 8 bases and J dropped 1 base, with 16 bases sitting between them. CDR3 length equals 15 residues. DNA for the CDR3: TGTGCCAGCGGGTCGGAGGGATACGGCACAGATACGCAGTATTTT. Residues: CASGSEGYGTDTQYF.

This chain uses TRBV7-2 with TRBJ2-5; the match to TRBD1 covers 10 bases. The J call may be wrong; the DNA end is better matched by TRBJ2-7. The germline gives CDR1 SGHTA, CDR2 FQGNSA. This CDR3 has 16 amino acids. The CDR3, as DNA: TGTGCCAGCAGCTCCCGGCCCGGGACAGGGGCCTACGAGCAGTACTTC. Residues: CASSSRPGTGAYEQYF.

This clone was detected a few times. The chain joins TRBV6-5 to TRBJ2-1; possibly TRBD2 for D (5 bases). V was clipped by 2 bases and J by 7 bases, with 15 bases between them. This CDR3 region has 15 residues. CDR1 is MNHEY, CDR2 SVGAGI, per germline. The CDR3 sequence is CASSYEGLRQNEQFF. The CDR3 coding sequence is TGTGCCAGCAGTTACGAGGGATTACGGCAGAATGAGCAGTTCTTC.

There are a few counts of this clone. This rearrangement joins TRBV6-5 to TRBJ2-4; D remains unclear. V lost 0 bases to trimming and J lost 0 bases, with 9 bases between them. The CDR3 totals 16 residues. Germline-derived CDR1 and CDR2 are MNHEY and SVGAGI. The CDR3 here is CASSYSRFLAKNIQYF. DNA for the CDR3: TGTGCCAGCAGTTACTCGAGGTTCCTAGCCAAAAACATTCAGTACTTC.

This clone was detected only a few times. The chain joins TRBV6-5 to TRBJ2-7, with 7 nucleotides matching TRBD2. V lost 2 bases, J lost 6 bases, and 7 bases stayed unmatched. The V gene's germline CDR1 is MNHEY and CDR2 SVGAGI. CDR3 length: 14 residues. DNA for the CDR3: TGTGCCAGCAGTTACGTGGGGACTATTTCCGAGCAGTACTTC. It encodes CASSYVGTISEQYF.

This chain connects TRBV15 to TRBJ1-4; D is unclear. The CDR3 totals 15 residues. Trimming left V 0 bases short and J 7 bases short, with 12 bases between. The V gene's germline CDR1 is LNHNV and CDR2 YYDKDF (reference sequence). The CDR3 reads CATSRDVSRGEKLFF. CDR3 DNA sequence: TGTGCCACCAGCAGAGACGTGAGCCGCGGTGAAAAACTGTTTTTT.

This clone was observed a single time. This chain links TRBV30 with TRBJ1-5; maybe TRBD1 (5 bases). Germline-derived CDR1 and CDR2 are GTSNPN and SVGIG (reference sequence). The CDR3 loop spans 14 amino acids. Trimming left V 3 bases short and J 2 bases short, with 11 bases between. CDR3 nucleotide sequence: TGTGCCTGGAGCCCGGGACTGGGCAATCAGCCCCAGCATTTT. Its translation: CAWSPGLGNQPQHF.

This rearrangement joins TRBV20-1 to TRBJ2-7, with a possible D match to TRBD2 (6 bases). From germline, CDR1 is DFQATT and CDR2 SNEGSKA (reference sequence). The CDR3 covers 11 residues. Trimming removed 5 bases at V and 7 bases at J, with 12 bases between. In DNA form, the CDR3 reads TGCAGTGCTCGGCGGGGACTTGAGCAGTACTTC. Its protein is CSARRGLEQYF.

The chain links TRBV15 to TRBJ2-5; D is unresolved. The germline V and J ends were trimmed by 1 base and 4 bases, with 10 bases remaining between them. From germline, CDR1 is LNHNV and CDR2 YYDKDF (reference sequence). The CDR3 spans 14 residues. CDR3 in amino acids: CATSRVQIRETQYF. CDR3 sequence (DNA): TGTGCCACCAGCAGAGTCCAGATCCGAGAGACCCAGTACTTC.

V and J are TRBV5-4 and TRBJ2-7, with 10 bases fitting TRBD2. This CDR3 region has 15 residues. Losses at the gene ends were 3 bases for V and 3 bases for J; bases not matched to a gene: 6. The germline V gene encodes CDR1 SGHNT and CDR2 YYREEE (reference sequence). CDR3 nucleotides: TGTGCCAGCAGCTCCGGGACTAGCGCTCGCTACGAGCAGTACTTC. It translates to CASSSGTSARYEQYF.

This chain joins TRBV6-1 and TRBJ2-1, with D possibly TRBD2 on 7 matching bases. CDR3 length equals 14 residues. Germline CDR1 is MNHNS and CDR2 is SASEGT. V lost 8 bases to trimming and J lost 7 bases, with 18 bases between them. CDR3 nucleotide sequence: TGTGCCAGCGGAACTAGGGGGGGTGGGAATGAGCAGTTCTTC. Amino acids: CASGTRGGGNEQFF.

A note on this clone: This sample also contains other DNA sequences that code for the same CDR3. The chain has TRBV6-5 and TRBJ1-2, with 9 bases matching TRBD1. Germline loops: CDR1 MNHEY, CDR2 SVGAGI. This CDR3 region has 14 residues. J lost 5 bases, V lost 2 bases, and 3 bases had no gene match. This CDR3 reads CASSYTDRGYGYTF. CDR3 in DNA: TGTGCCAGCAGTTACACGGACAGGGGATATGGCTACACCTTC.

The chain carries TRBV9 and TRBJ2-2, with 9 bases aligning to TRBD2. J lost 6 bases, V lost 6 bases, and 6 bases had no gene match. The CDR3 loop spans 14 amino acids. CDR1 and CDR2 from the germline V gene are SGDLS and YYNGEE. The CDR3 sequence: CASNAGGGPGELFF. The CDR3 coding sequence is TGTGCCAGCAACGCGGGGGGGGGCCCCGGGGAGCTGTTTTTT.

This chain connects TRBV7-3 to TRBJ2-1; D is perhaps TRBD2 (6 bases). This CDR3 is 15 amino acids long. Germline CDR1 is SGHTA and CDR2 is FQGTGA. The V gene lost 4 bases and the J gene lost 5 bases, with 15 bases spanning the gap. CDR3 DNA: TGTGCCAGCAGCTCCGGGAGCGGGTACAACAATGAGCAGTTCTTC. Translation gives CASSSGSGYNNEQFF.

The chain combines TRBV28 with TRBJ2-7, with D perhaps TRBD1 (5 bases). Germline CDR1 reads MDHEN; CDR2 reads SYDVKM. V was shortened by 2 bases and J by 3 bases, with 11 bases between the two germline ends. This CDR3 region has 14 residues. This CDR3 is CASSLNQGNYEQYF. CDR3 sequence (DNA): TGTGCCAGCAGTTTAAATCAGGGCAACTACGAGCAGTACTTC.

This clone has a single count. This chain connects TRBV9 to TRBJ2-1; the match to TRBD2 covers 8 bases. This CDR3 contains 15 residues. Per germline, CDR1 SGDLS and CDR2 YYNGEE. The J segment lost 0 bases and the V segment lost 4 bases, leaving 3 bases of the junction unmatched. The CDR3 region has the DNA TGTGCCAGCAGCCTGAGCGGGGGCTCCTACAATGAGCAGTTCTTC. The encoded protein is CASSLSGGSYNEQFF.

The chain recombines TRBV10-1 with TRBJ2-3; D remains unclear. This CDR3 has 14 residues. Trimming took off 3 bases at V and 5 bases at J, with 12 bases between the two ends. In germline, CDR1 is WNHNN, CDR2 SYGVQD (reference sequence). This chain's CDR3 is CASSESQVLDTQYF. In DNA, the CDR3 is TGCGCCAGCAGTGAATCTCAGGTTTTAGATACGCAGTATTTT.

The rearrangement joins TRBV6-1 to TRBJ1-2; D uncertain. The CDR3 length is 13 residues. V was cut by 7 bases and J by 6 bases, with 15 bases left in between. Per the germline V gene, CDR1 is MNHNS and CDR2 is SASEGT. The CDR3 here is CASKMSLEDGYTF. The CDR3 nucleotides read TGTGCCAGCAAAATGTCTTTAGAGGATGGCTACACCTTC.